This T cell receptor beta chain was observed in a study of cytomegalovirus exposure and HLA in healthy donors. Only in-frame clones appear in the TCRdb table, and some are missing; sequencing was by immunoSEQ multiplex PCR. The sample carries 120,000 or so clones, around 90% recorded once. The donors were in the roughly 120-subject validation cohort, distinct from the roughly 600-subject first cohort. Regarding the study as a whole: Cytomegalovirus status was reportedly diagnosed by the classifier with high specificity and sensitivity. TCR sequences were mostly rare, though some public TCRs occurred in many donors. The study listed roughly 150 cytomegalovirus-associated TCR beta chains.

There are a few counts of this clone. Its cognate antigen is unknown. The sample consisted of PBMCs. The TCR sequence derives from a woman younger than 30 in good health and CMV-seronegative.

CDR3 region: CASSEGAVNPTGELFF. The CDR3 region has the DNA TGTGCCAGCAGTGAAGGAGCCGTCAACCCCACCGGGGAGCTGTTTTTT. The rearrangement joins TRBV25-1 to TRBJ2-2; unclear D gene. The V gene's germline CDR1 is MGHDK and CDR2 SYGVNS. The CDR3 runs to 16 residues. V shed 2 bases and J shed 4 bases, with 14 bases lying between them. Complete variable domain (other parts from reference TRBV25-1 and TRBJ2-2): EADIYQTPRYLVIGTGKKITLECSQTMGHDKMYWYQQDPGMELHLIHYSYGVNSTEKGDLSSESTVSRIRTEHFPLTLESARPSHTSQYLCASSEGAVNPTGELFFGEGSRLTVL.